These 17 T cell receptor beta chains came from one sample sequenced in a study of response to subunit inactivated influenza vaccine (dated by TCRdb to the late 2010s). Library construction relied on RT-PCR. The sequencer was an Illumina HiSeq 2500. The public reads were quality trimmed at Q25 with fastp and then assembled into clones with MiXCR by TCRdb, keeping productive beta chains. Entries are consolidated by CDR3 protein sequence, retaining the most common genes and DNA. This sample has 170,000 or so distinct CDR3 sequences in its table, and around a tenth of those were observed once. The top ten clonotypes cover roughly 40% of the sample. The sample consisted of CD8+ T cells sorted from PBMCs, taken roughly 24 months after vaccination. The receptor set was obtained from a man aged 50 to 69 who received an inactivated influenza vaccine. Donor details come from another sample of the same person, matched by shared clones.

This chain links TRBV7-8 with TRBJ2-1; 8 bases match TRBD2. Looked up from germline, CDR1 is SGHVS and CDR2 is FQNEAQ. The CDR3 consists of 16 residues. V trimming: 0 bases; J trimming: 15 bases; junction bases outside the gene matches: 16. In nucleotides, the CDR3 is TGTGCCAGCAGCTTAGCGGCCCATTCCGGGGGACTAGGAGCGTTCTTC. Its protein is CASSLAAHSGGLGAFF.

This clonotype was counted at least ten times. The genes are TRBV7-8 and TRBJ2-3, with D unclear. Germline V gene sequence: CDR1 SGHVS, CDR2 FQNEAQ. Trimming left V 2 bases short and J 6 bases short, with 9 bases between. CDR3 size: 13 residues. The CDR3 is CASSLNLLDTQYF. The CDR3 DNA reads TGTGCCAGCAGCTTAAACCTTCTGGATACGCAGTATTTT.

This clonotype appeared many times. J is TRBJ1-1 and V is TRBV27, with no clear D. V lost 6 bases to trimming and J lost 0 bases, with 11 bases between them. CDR1 and CDR2 (germline): MNHEY, SMNVEV (reference sequence). This CDR3 is 14 amino acids long. The CDR3 loop reads CASSLGRVNTEAFF. The CDR3, as DNA: TGTGCCAGCAGCCTAGGACGGGTGAACACTGAAGCTTTCTTT.

This clonotype was seen repeatedly, ten times or more. The chain recombines TRBV10-3 with TRBJ2-1; 8 positions agree with TRBD2. Germline CDR1 is ENHRY and CDR2 is SYGVKD. CDR3 size: 16 residues. V trimming: 5 bases; J trimming: 4 bases; junction bases outside the gene matches: 10. CDR3 protein: CAISLGIAGQYNEQFF. The CDR3 nucleotides read TGTGCCATCAGTCTTGGGATAGCGGGGCAATACAATGAGCAGTTCTTC.

This clonotype has a handful of counts. V is TRBV20-1 and J is TRBJ2-1, with 7 bases lining up with TRBD2. The CDR3 has 14 residues. The V gene's germline CDR1 is DFQATT and CDR2 SNEGSKA (reference sequence). Trimming at V came to 0 bases and at J to 9 bases, leaving 8 bases not matched to a gene. The CDR3 here is CSARDQGRAPEQFF. In DNA form, the CDR3 reads TGCAGTGCTAGAGATCAAGGGAGGGCCCCTGAGCAGTTCTTC.

The chain has TRBV5-6 and TRBJ2-7, with D possibly TRBD2 on 5 matching bases. Germline values: CDR1 SGHDT, CDR2 YYEEEE. Trimming cost V 3 bases and J 9 bases, with 16 bases left between them. This CDR3 spans 13 amino acids. The chain's CDR3 is CASSYGEISGQYF. CDR3 sequence (DNA): TGTGCCAGCAGCTACGGGGAAATTTCGGGGCAGTACTTC.

This clonotype occurred a few times. This rearrangement joins TRBV4-1 to TRBJ2-3, with D possibly matching TRBD2 (7 bases). Germline V gives CDR1 MGHRA, CDR2 YSYEKL. V was shortened by 0 bases and J by 1 base, with 11 bases between the two germline ends. This CDR3 has 16 amino acids. The CDR3 sequence is CASSQEGGAGTDTQYF. CDR3 DNA sequence: TGCGCCAGCAGCCAAGAAGGGGGGGCGGGCACAGATACGCAGTATTTT.

Only a few counts were recorded for this clonotype. The J gene is TRBJ1-5, the V gene TRBV3-1; 8 bases map to TRBD1. With V trimmed by 4 bases and J by 2 bases, 10 bases remained unmatched. The CDR3 length is 17 residues. Per the germline V gene, CDR1 is LGHDT and CDR2 is YNNKEL (reference sequence). In nucleotides, the CDR3 is TGTGCCAGCAGCCCGCAACTGGACAGGGAGGGCAATCAGCCCCAGCATTTT. The encoded protein is CASSPQLDREGNQPQHF.

This clonotype has a count of ten or more. This chain connects TRBV12-3 or TRBV12-4 to TRBJ2-1; D is perhaps TRBD2 (7 bases). V was clipped by 5 bases and J by 4 bases, with 15 bases between them. The CDR3 consists of 15 residues. The CDR3 sequence is CASSLAGAKYNEQFF. CDR3 DNA sequence: TGTGCCAGCAGTCTCGCGGGGGCCAAATACAATGAGCAGTTCTTC.

This chain links TRBV13 with TRBJ2-7, with TRBD1 as a possible D gene (5 bases). V lost 5 bases, J lost 5 bases, and 13 bases lay in between. Germline lookup yields CDR1 PRHDT and CDR2 FYEKMQ (reference sequence). CDR3 length: 13 amino acids. CDR3 nucleotide sequence: TGTGCCAGCAGCGCAAGCCTCAGGGACGAGCAGTACTTC. Translated: CASSASLRDEQYF.

The chain has TRBV11-1 and TRBJ2-1; D gene ambiguous. The CDR3 consists of 14 residues. Germline V gene data show CDR1 as SGHAT and CDR2 as FQDESV (reference sequence). The V gene lost 5 bases and the J gene lost 6 bases, with 14 bases spanning the gap. CDR3 region: CASSRPERGNEQFF. DNA for the CDR3: TGTGCCAGCAGCCGGCCGGAGAGAGGCAATGAGCAGTTCTTC.

Note on this clonotype: The junction and the germline gene differ at one end; a read error may be behind it. The V and J genes are TRBV20-1 and TRBJ2-3, with TRBD2 identical over 10 bases. Germline V lookup: CDR1 DFQATT, CDR2 SNEGSKA (reference sequence). This CDR3 has 15 residues. CDR3 nucleotide sequence: TGCAGTACTAGAGGGTCTAGCGGGGGATTAGATACGCAGTATTTT. Its protein product is CSTRGSSGGLDTQYF.

In the case of this clonotype: The missing conserved phenylalanine or tryptophan at the end of this CDR3 makes a read error likely. CDR3: CSARTGFRYEQYS. CDR3 bases: TGCAGTGCTAGGACAGGGTTCCGGTACGAGCAGTACTCC. The chain recombines TRBV20-1 with TRBJ2-7; TRBD1 matches 7 bases. V lost 3 bases to trimming and J lost 4 bases; unmatched junction nucleotides: 6. Germline V gives CDR1 DFQATT, CDR2 SNEGSKA (reference sequence). CDR3 length equals 13 residues.

This chain links TRBV27 with TRBJ2-7; D perhaps matches TRBD1 (5 bases). V was pared by 5 bases and J by 3 bases, with 14 bases between. The CDR3 length is 14 residues. Germline CDR1 is MNHEY and CDR2 is SMNVEV (reference sequence). CDR3 coding DNA: TGTGCCAGCAGTCCGCAGGGTATTGACTACGAGCAGTACTTC. Its translation: CASSPQGIDYEQYF.

This clonotype appeared many times. The chain uses TRBV27 and TRBJ2-1, with 13 nucleotides matching TRBD2. Germline-derived CDR1 and CDR2 are MNHEY and SMNVEV (reference sequence). V shed 6 bases, J shed 2 bases, and the junction held 4 bases outside the gene matches. The CDR3 length is 16 residues. The CDR3 nucleotides are TGTGCCAGCAGCCCCGGGACTAGCGGGACCTACAATGAGCAGTTCTTC. Amino acids: CASSPGTSGTYNEQFF.

This chain links TRBV20-1 with TRBJ2-7; D is unresolved. V lost 8 bases and J 3 bases, leaving 11 bases between the germline ends. Germline loops: CDR1 DFQATT, CDR2 SNEGSKA (reference sequence). The CDR3 has 11 residues. CDR3 in DNA: TGCAGTACGAAAGCCGGCTACGAGCAGTACTTC. Protein product: CSTKAGYEQYF.

This clonotype has ten or more counts. The chain recombines TRBV20-1 with TRBJ1-2, with D possibly matching TRBD1 (6 bases). V was shortened by 0 bases and J by 3 bases, with 14 bases between the two germline ends. The CDR3 is 15 amino acids. CDR1 and CDR2 (germline): DFQATT, SNEGSKA (reference sequence). CDR3 amino acids: CSARDTQGPHYGYTF. In nucleotides, the CDR3 is TGCAGTGCTAGAGATACACAGGGACCCCACTATGGCTACACCTTC.